The entry that follows covers one T cell receptor beta chain sequence. This entry comes from a study of T cell responses to AZD1222 COVID-19 vaccine. Method: immunoSEQ multiplex PCR; TCRdb's copy keeps in-frame clones and lacks some. The data hold approximately 200,000 clones, with more than 85% observed a single time. Germline lookup yields CDR1 SNHLY and CDR2 FYNNEI. The CDR3 runs to 12 residues. The V end was cut by 5 bases, the J end by 3 bases, with 5 bases between. The chain has TRBV2 and TRBJ1-5; D uncertain. Here the sequenced sample was peripheral blood, taken 28 days after the second AZD1222 dose. This TCR came from an adult who received the AZD1222 COVID-19 vaccine. CDR3 residues: CASSRINQPQHF. CDR3 bases: TGTGCCAGCAGTCGTATCAATCAGCCCCAGCATTTT. The variable domain in full, with the rest retrieved from reference TRBV2 and TRBJ1-5, is EPEVTQTPSHQVTQMGQEVILRCVPISNHLYFYWYRQILGQKVEFLVSFYNNEISEKSEIFDDQFSVERPDGSNFTLKIRSTKLEDSAMYFCASSRINQPQHFGDGTRLSIL.